This T cell receptor beta chain was found in a study of shared clonotypes between healthy human individuals. Whole-study context: Researchers drew samples from a couple of women and three men aged 18 to 49.

Terminally differentiated effector memory CD45RA+ cells were excluded by CCR7 positive selection of CD45RO-negative cells. Measured with immunoSEQ multiplex PCR; TCRdb has only the in-frame clones, and not every one. This repertoire shows roughly 890,000 clones, 80% to 95% found once; its top ten account for 24%. The sequencing input was naive CD8+ T cells sorted from blood. The TCR was taken from a man aged 30 to 39 in good health.

The CDR3 DNA follows: TGCGCCAGCAGCCACCCAGTGGCCTACAATGAGCAGTTCTTC. It yields the protein CASSHPVAYNEQFF. V gene TRBV4-1 combines with J gene TRBJ2-1; D is unclear. V lost 3 bases and J lost 2, with 8 bases in between. Germline-derived CDR1 and CDR2 are MGHRA and YSYEKL. The CDR3 consists of 14 residues.